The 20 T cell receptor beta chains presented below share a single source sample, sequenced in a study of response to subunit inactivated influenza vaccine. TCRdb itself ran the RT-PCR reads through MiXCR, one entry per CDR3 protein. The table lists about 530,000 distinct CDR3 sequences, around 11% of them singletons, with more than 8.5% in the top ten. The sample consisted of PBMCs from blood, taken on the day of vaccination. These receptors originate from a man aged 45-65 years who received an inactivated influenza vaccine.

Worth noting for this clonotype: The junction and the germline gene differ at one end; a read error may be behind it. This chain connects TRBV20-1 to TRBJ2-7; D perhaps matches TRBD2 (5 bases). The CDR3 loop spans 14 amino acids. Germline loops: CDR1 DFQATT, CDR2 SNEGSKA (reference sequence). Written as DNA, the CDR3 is TGCAGTGCTGGCCGGGCGGGCAAGAACTACAAGCAGTACTTC. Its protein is CSAGRAGKNYKQYF.

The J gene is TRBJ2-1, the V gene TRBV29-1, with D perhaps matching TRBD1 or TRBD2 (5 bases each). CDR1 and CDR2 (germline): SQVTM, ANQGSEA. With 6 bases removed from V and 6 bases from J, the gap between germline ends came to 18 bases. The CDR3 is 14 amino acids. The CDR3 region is CSVKGWGFSNEQFF. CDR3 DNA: TGCAGCGTCAAGGGATGGGGGTTTAGCAATGAGCAGTTCTTC.

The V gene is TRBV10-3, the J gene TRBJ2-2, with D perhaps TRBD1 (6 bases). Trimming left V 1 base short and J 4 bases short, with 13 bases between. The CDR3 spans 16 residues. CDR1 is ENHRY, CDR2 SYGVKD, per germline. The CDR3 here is CAISEWNTGTTGELFF. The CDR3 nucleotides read TGTGCCATCAGTGAGTGGAACACAGGGACCACCGGGGAGCTGTTTTTT.

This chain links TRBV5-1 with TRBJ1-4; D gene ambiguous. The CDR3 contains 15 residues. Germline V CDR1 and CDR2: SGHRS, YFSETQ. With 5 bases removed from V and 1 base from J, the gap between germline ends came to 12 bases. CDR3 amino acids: CASRYRTGTNEKLFF. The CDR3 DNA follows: TGCGCCAGCAGGTACCGGACGGGAACTAATGAAAAACTGTTTTTT.

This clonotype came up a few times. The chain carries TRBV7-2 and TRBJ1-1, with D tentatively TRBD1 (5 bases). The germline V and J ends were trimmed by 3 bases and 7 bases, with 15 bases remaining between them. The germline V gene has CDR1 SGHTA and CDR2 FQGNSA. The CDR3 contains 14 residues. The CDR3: CASSFRTAGGEAFF. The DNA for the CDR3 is TGTGCCAGCAGCTTCCGGACCGCTGGGGGTGAAGCTTTCTTT.

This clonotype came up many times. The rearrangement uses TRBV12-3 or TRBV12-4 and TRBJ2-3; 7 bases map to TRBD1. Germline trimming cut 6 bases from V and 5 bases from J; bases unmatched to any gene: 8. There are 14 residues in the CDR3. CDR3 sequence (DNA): TGTGCCAGCAGCGATACAGGGGCTGAAGATACGCAGTATTTT. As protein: CASSDTGAEDTQYF.

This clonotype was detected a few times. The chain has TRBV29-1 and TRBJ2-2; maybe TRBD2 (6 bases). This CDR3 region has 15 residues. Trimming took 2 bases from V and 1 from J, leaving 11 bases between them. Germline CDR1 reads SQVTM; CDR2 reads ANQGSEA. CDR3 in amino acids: CSVEMGLLNTGELFF. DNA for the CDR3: TGCAGCGTTGAAATGGGACTCTTGAACACCGGGGAGCTGTTTTTT.

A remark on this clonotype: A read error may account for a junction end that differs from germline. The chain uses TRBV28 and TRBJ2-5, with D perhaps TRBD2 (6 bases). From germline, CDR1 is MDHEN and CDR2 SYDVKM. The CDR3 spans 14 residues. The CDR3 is CASSLSGLGETQYF. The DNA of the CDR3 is TGTGCGAGCAGTTTAAGCGGGTTGGGAGAGACCCAGTACTTC.

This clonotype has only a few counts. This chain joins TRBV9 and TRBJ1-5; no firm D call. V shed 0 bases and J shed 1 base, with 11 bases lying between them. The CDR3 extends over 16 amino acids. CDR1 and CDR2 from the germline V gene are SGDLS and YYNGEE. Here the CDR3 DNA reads TGTGCCAGCAGCGTAGATGCGGGGTCCAGCAATCAGCCCCAGCATTTT. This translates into CASSVDAGSSNQPQHF.

This CDR3 is CASRSGRTDTQYF. In nucleotides, the CDR3 is TGTGCCAGCAGGAGCGGACGCACAGATACGCAGTATTTT. The V gene is TRBV12-3 or TRBV12-4, the J gene TRBJ2-3, with D maybe TRBD2 (5 bases). CDR3 length: 13 residues. Trimming shortened V by 6 bases and J by 1 base, and 8 bases separated the two germline ends.

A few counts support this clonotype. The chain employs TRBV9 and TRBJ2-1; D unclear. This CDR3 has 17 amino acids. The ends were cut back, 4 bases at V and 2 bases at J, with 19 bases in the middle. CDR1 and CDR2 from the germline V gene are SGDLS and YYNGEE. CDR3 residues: CASSSSNSPGPYNEQFF. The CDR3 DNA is TGTGCCAGCAGCAGTTCAAATAGCCCCGGGCCCTACAATGAGCAGTTCTTC.

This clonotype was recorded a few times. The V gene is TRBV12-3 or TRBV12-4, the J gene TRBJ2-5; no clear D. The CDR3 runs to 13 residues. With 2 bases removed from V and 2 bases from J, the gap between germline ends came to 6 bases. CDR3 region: CASSLWSQETQYF. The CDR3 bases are TGTGCCAGCAGTTTATGGAGTCAAGAGACCCAGTACTTC.

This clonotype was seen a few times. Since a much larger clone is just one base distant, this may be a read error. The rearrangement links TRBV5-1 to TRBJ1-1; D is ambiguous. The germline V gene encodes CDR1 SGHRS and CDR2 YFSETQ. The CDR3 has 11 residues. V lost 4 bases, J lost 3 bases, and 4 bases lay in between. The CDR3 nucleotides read TGCGCCAGCAGCATAGACACTGAAGCTTTCTTT. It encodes CASSIDTEAFF. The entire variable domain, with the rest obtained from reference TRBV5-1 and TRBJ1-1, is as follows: KAGVTQTPRYLIKTRGQQVTLSCSPISGHRSVSWYQQTPGQGLQFLFEYFSETQRNKGNFPGRFSGRQFSNSRSEMNVSTLELGDSALYLCASSIDTEAFFGQGTRLTVV.

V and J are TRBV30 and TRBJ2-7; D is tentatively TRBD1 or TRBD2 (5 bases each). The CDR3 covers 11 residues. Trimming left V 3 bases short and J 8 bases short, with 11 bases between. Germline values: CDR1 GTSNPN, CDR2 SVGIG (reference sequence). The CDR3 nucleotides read TGTGCCTGGAGAAGGGGACCTAAGCAGTACTTC. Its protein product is CAWRRGPKQYF. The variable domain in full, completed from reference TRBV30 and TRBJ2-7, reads SQTIHQWPATLVQPVGSPLSLECTVEGTSNPNLYWYRQAAGRGLQLLFYSVGIGQISSEVPQNLSASRPQDRQFILSSKKLLLSDSGFYLCAWRRGPKQYFGPGTRLTVT.

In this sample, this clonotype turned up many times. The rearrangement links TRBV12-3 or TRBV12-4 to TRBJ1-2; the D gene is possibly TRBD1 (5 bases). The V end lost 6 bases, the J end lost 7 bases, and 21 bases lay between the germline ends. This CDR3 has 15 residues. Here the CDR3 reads CASSPDGGVRGGYTF. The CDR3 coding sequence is TGTGCCAGCAGCCCTGACGGTGGCGTAAGGGGTGGCTACACCTTC.

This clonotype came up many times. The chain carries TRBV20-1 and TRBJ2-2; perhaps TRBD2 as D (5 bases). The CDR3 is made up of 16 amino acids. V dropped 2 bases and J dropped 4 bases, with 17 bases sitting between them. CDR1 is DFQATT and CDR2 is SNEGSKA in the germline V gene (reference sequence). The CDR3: CSARYVSGGGTGELFF. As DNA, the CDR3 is TGCAGTGCTAGATATGTGAGCGGAGGCGGCACCGGGGAGCTGTTTTTT.

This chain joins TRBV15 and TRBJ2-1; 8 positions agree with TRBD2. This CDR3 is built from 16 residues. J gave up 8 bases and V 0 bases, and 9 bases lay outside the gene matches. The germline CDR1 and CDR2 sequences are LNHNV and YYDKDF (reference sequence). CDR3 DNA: TGTGCCACCAGCAGAGATCGGGGGGGCTCTATGGATGAGCAGTTCTTC. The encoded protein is CATSRDRGGSMDEQFF.

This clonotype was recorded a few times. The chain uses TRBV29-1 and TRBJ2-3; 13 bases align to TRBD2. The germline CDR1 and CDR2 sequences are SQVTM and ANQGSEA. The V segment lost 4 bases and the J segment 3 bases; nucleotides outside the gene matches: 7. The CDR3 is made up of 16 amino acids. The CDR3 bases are TGCAGCGTTGTAGGACTAGCGGGAGCCAGTACAGATACGCAGTATTTT. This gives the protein CSVVGLAGASTDTQYF.

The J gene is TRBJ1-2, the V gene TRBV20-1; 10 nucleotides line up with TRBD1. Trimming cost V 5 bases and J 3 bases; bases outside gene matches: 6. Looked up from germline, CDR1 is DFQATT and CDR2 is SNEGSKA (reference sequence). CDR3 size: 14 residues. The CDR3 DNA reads TGCAGTGCTGGCTCCGGGACAGGGGACTATGGCTACACCTTC. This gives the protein CSAGSGTGDYGYTF.

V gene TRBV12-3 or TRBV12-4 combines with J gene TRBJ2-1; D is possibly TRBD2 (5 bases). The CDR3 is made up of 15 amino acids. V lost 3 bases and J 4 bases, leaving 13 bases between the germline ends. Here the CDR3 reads CASSLGDNPYNEQFF. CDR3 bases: TGTGCCAGCAGTTTGGGAGACAACCCATACAATGAGCAGTTCTTC.